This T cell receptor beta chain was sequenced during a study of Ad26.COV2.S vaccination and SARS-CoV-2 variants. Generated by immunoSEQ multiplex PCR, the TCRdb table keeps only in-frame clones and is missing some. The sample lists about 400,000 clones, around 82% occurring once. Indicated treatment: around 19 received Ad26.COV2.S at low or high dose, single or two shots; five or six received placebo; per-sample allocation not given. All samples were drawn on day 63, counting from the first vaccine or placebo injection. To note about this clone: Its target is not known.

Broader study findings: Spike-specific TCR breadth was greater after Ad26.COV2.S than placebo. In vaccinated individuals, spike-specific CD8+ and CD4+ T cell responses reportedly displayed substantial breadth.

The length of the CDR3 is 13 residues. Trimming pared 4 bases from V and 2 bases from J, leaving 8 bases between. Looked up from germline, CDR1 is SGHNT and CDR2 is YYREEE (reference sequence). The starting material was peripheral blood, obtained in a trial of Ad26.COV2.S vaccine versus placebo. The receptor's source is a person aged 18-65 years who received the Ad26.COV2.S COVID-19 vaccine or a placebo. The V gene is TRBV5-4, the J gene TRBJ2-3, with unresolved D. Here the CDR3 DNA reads TGTGCCAGCAGCCCCTCCTCCACAGATACGCAGTATTTT. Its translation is CASSPSSTDTQYF.